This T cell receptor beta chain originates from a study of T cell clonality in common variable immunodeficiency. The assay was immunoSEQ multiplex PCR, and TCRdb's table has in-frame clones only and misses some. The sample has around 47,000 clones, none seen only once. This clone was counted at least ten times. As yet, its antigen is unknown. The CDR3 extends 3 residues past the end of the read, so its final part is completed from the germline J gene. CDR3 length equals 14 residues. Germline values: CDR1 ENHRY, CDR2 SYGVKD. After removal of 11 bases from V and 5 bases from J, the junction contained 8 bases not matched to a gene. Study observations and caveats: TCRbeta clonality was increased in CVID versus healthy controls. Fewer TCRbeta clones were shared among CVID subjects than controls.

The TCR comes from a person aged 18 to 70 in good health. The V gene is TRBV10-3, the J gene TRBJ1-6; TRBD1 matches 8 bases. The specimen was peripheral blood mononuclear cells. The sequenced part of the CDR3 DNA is TGTGCCGTAAGGGAGACAGGGGATAATTCACCC. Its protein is CAVRETGDNSP. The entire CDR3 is CAVRETGDNSPLHF.